Here is one T cell receptor beta chain with its context. The sample carries other DNA sequences with the same CDR3. The trim removed 2 bases at V and 5 bases at J, leaving 4 bases unmatched. This CDR3 has 15 residues. Germline assignment: CDR1 SGHRS and CDR2 YFSETQ. This entry is derived from a study of blood T cell repertoires in COVID-19. About the study: T cells, B-cell-depleted T cells, or PBMCs provided the cDNA or gDNA that served as material.

Measured with immunoSEQ multiplex PCR; TCRdb has only the in-frame clones, and not every one. The table includes around 300,000 clones, about nine tenths detected once. This sequence joins TRBV5-1 and TRBJ2-2, with TRBD2 matching over 9 bases. This TCR was recovered from a woman in her twenties or thirties who had recovered from COVID-19. The sample taken for sequencing was PBMCs or T cells enriched from blood (not recorded which). The CDR3 protein is CASSLAGGDTGELFF. The CDR3 region has the DNA TGCGCCAGCAGCTTAGCGGGAGGTGATACCGGGGAGCTGTTTTTT.